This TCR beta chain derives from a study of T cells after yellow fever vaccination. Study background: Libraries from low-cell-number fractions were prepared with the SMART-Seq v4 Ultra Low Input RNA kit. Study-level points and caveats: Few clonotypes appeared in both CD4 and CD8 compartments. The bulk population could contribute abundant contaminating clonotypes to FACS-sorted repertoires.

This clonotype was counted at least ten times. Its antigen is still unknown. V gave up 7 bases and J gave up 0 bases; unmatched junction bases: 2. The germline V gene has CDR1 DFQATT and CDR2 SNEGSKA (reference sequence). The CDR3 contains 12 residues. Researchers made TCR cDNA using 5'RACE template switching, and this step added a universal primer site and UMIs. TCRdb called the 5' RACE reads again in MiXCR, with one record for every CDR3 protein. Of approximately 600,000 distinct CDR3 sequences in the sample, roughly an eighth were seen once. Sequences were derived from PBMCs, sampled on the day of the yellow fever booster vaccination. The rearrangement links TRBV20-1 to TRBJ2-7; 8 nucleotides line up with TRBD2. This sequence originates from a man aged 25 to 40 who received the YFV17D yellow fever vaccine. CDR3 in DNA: TGCAGTGGGGGACTAGACTCCTACGAGCAGTACTTC. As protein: CSGGLDSYEQYF.